Presented here are 31 T cell receptor beta chains from one specimen sequenced in a study of blood T cell repertoires in COVID-19. Sequencing used immunoSEQ multiplex PCR; TCRdb keeps in-frame clones, though not all of them. The profile shows 360,000 or so clones, roughly 84% of them singletons. The material sequenced was PBMCs or T cells enriched from blood (not recorded which). The receptors come from a woman in her twenties or thirties who had recovered from COVID-19.

This chain joins TRBV12-5 and TRBJ2-7; 10 nucleotides agree with TRBD1. Trimming at V came to 6 bases and at J to 3 bases, leaving 8 bases not matched to a gene. The CDR3 length is 15 residues. Germline CDR1 reads LGHNT; CDR2 reads FRNRAP. CDR3 nucleotides: TGTGCTAGTGGCCCCGGGACAGGGGACATCTACGAGCAGTACTTC. Its translation: CASGPGTGDIYEQYF.

The chain recombines TRBV5-1 with TRBJ1-1; D gene unclear. CDR1 SGHRS and CDR2 YFSETQ come from the germline V gene. Trimming removed 0 bases at V and 1 base at J, with 7 bases between. This CDR3 contains 14 residues. The DNA of the CDR3 is TGCGCCAGCAGCTTGGATACTGGGAACACTGAAGCTTTCTTT. As protein: CASSLDTGNTEAFF.

V is TRBV5-1 and J is TRBJ2-7; maybe TRBD1 (6 bases). Germline V gives CDR1 SGHRS, CDR2 YFSETQ. Trimming stripped 4 bases from V and 0 bases from J, with 14 bases between. The CDR3 is made up of 15 amino acids. DNA for the CDR3: TGCGCCAGCAGCCCATTCGACAGGCACTCCTACGAGCAGTACTTC. It is translated as CASSPFDRHSYEQYF.

In its sample, this clone was seen once. The rearrangement joins TRBV27 to TRBJ2-7; TRBD1 is a possible D gene (5 bases). In germline, CDR1 is MNHEY, CDR2 SMNVEV (reference sequence). The CDR3 loop spans 14 amino acids. V was clipped by 11 bases and J by 6 bases, with 23 bases between them. DNA for the CDR3: TGTGCCTTAATACCTTCGGGCAGGGCACGCGAGCAGTACTTC. It yields the protein CALIPSGRAREQYF.

This clone was counted once. J is TRBJ2-2 and V is TRBV5-5; 10 bases map to TRBD2. Germline V gives CDR1 SGHKS, CDR2 YYEKEE (reference sequence). Unmatched junction bases numbered 4, after V lost 1 base and J lost 1 base. The CDR3 length is 17 residues. The CDR3 sequence is CASSLLAGVENTGELFF. The CDR3 region has the DNA TGTGCCAGCAGCTTGCTAGCGGGAGTGGAGAACACCGGGGAGCTGTTTTTT.

This clone was seen just once. This sequence joins TRBV4-1 and TRBJ2-1; D might be TRBD1 (6 bases). V was cut by 0 bases and J by 9 bases, with 18 bases left in between. The CDR3 is 16 amino acids. The germline gives CDR1 MGHRA, CDR2 YSYEKL. CDR3 DNA: TGCGCCAGCAGCCAAGATTTGAGGCAGGGGACGGGTGAGCAGTTCTTC. Its protein product is CASSQDLRQGTGEQFF.

The rearrangement uses TRBV29-1 and TRBJ1-2; 7 nucleotides align to TRBD1. After removal of 7 bases from V and 7 bases from J, the junction contained 6 bases not matched to a gene. Germline V gene lookup returns CDR1 SQVTM and CDR2 ANQGSEA. The CDR3 totals 11 residues. CDR3: CSGQTGTGYTF. Here the CDR3 DNA reads TGCAGCGGACAGACAGGGACTGGCTACACCTTC. Complete variable domain (other parts from reference TRBV29-1 and TRBJ1-2): SAVISQKPSRDICQRGTSLTIQCQVDSQVTMMFWYRQQPGQSLTLIATANQGSEATYESGFVIDKFPISRPNLTFSTLTVSNMSPEDSSIYLCSGQTGTGYTFGSGTRLTVV.

In this sample, this clone turned up once. The rearrangement joins TRBV7-8 to TRBJ2-1, with D possibly being TRBD2 (5 bases). V was trimmed by 0 bases and J by 7 bases, leaving 7 bases between them. Germline CDR1 and CDR2: SGHVS and FQNEAQ. This CDR3 has 13 amino acids. The CDR3 DNA reads as TGTGCCAGCAGCTTAGCCGTAGCGAATGAGCAGTTCTTC. This translates into CASSLAVANEQFF.

The chain employs TRBV6-6 and TRBJ2-7; possible D gene TRBD2, 7 bases. This CDR3 has 16 residues. Trimming shortened V by 2 bases and J by 1 base, and 15 bases separated the two germline ends. Germline lookup yields CDR1 MNHNY and CDR2 SVGAGI (reference sequence). The CDR3 region has the DNA TGTGCCAGCAGTTACCCCTCGGGGGGCGGGTCCTACGAGCAGTACTTC. Its translation is CASSYPSGGGSYEQYF.

This clone was observed a handful of times. This chain connects TRBV5-1 to TRBJ1-2; weak D call: TRBD1 (5 bases). V was clipped by 0 bases and J by 4 bases, with 10 bases between them. The CDR3 loop spans 14 amino acids. Germline V gene sequence: CDR1 SGHRS, CDR2 YFSETQ. This CDR3 reads CASSLAGGGYGYTF. The CDR3 coding sequence is TGCGCCAGCAGCTTGGCCGGCGGGGGCTATGGCTACACCTTC.

This clone was counted between two and nine times. The chain combines TRBV27 with TRBJ1-4; D not resolved. Trimming shortened V by 3 bases and J by 2 bases, and 7 bases separated the two germline ends. Germline CDR1 is MNHEY and CDR2 is SMNVEV (reference sequence). This CDR3 has 14 amino acids. The CDR3 DNA reads as TGTGCCAGCAGTTTGAGGGTTACTAATGAAAAACTGTTTTTT. This encodes CASSLRVTNEKLFF.

CDR3 in amino acids: CASSDRGGQPQHF. CDR3 in DNA: TGTGCCAGCAGTGACAGGGGTGGTCAGCCCCAGCATTTT. This chain connects TRBV27 to TRBJ1-5; 8 bases fit TRBD1. This CDR3 has 13 residues. The trim removed 5 bases at V and 6 bases at J, leaving 3 bases unmatched. Looked up from germline, CDR1 is MNHEY and CDR2 is SMNVEV (reference sequence).

The chain joins TRBV7-9 to TRBJ2-3; D uncertain. Trimming removed 6 bases at V and 1 base at J, with 5 bases between. Germline loops: CDR1 SEHNR, CDR2 FQNEAQ (reference sequence). This CDR3 has 12 amino acids. The CDR3 is CASSFGTDTQYF. CDR3 coding DNA: TGTGCCAGCAGTTTCGGCACAGATACGCAGTATTTT.

A few counts support this clone. V usage is TRBV18 and J usage is TRBJ1-1; 7 nucleotides match TRBD1. V trimming: 0 bases; J trimming: 6 bases; junction bases outside the gene matches: 4. CDR3 length: 14 amino acids. CDR1 and CDR2 from the germline V gene are KGHSH and LQKENI. The CDR3 DNA is TGTGCCAGCTCACCACCGAGGGACAGTCCTGAAGCTTTCTTT. Amino acid sequence: CASSPPRDSPEAFF.

This sequence joins TRBV18 and TRBJ1-5; D unresolved. The CDR3 loop spans 13 amino acids. V lost 2 bases and J lost 5, with 7 bases in between. Germline CDR1 reads KGHSH; CDR2 reads LQKENI. The CDR3 here is CASSPGADQPQHF. CDR3 nucleotides: TGTGCCAGCTCACCAGGAGCAGATCAGCCCCAGCATTTT.

V usage is TRBV28 and J usage is TRBJ2-2; 8 bases agree with TRBD1. This CDR3 is built from 14 residues. The germline V gene has CDR1 MDHEN and CDR2 SYDVKM. The trim removed 10 bases at V and 4 bases at J, leaving 8 bases unmatched. CDR3: CATRTGSFTGELFF. In DNA form, the CDR3 reads TGTGCCACTAGGACAGGGAGTTTCACCGGGGAGCTGTTTTTT.

The chain couples TRBV5-1 to TRBJ1-5, with 7 bases matching TRBD1. The ends lost 1 base at V and 7 bases at J; junction bases unmatched: 5. Per the germline V gene, CDR1 is SGHRS and CDR2 is YFSETQ. The CDR3 is 14 amino acids. The CDR3 DNA reads as TGCGCCAGCAGCTTGAGACAGGGCGAGCAGCCCCAGCATTTT. This gives the protein CASSLRQGEQPQHF.

This chain links TRBV7-2 with TRBJ2-1; perhaps TRBD1 as D (5 bases). The CDR3 is 16 residues long. Germline lookup yields CDR1 SGHTA and CDR2 FQGNSA. V was clipped by 0 bases and J by 4 bases, with 13 bases between them. Written as DNA, the CDR3 is TGTGCCAGCAGCTTAGCTGCAGGACAACCATACAATGAGCAGTTCTTC. Translating it yields CASSLAAGQPYNEQFF.

The CDR3 spells CASSAGTREATDTQYF. The CDR3 DNA follows: TGTGCCAGCAGCGCCGGCACGCGGGAGGCCACAGATACGCAGTATTTT. This chain connects TRBV9 to TRBJ2-3; 8 bases match TRBD2. Germline V gives CDR1 SGDLS, CDR2 YYNGEE. The J segment lost 2 bases and the V segment lost 3 bases, leaving 8 bases of the junction unmatched. The CDR3 spans 16 residues.

In this sample, this clone turned up a few times. The chain combines TRBV14 with TRBJ2-2, with D hard to call. The CDR3 sequence is 16 residues long. Germline V CDR1 and CDR2: SGHDN, FVKESK. Trimming took off 1 base at V and 3 bases at J, with 12 bases between the two ends. The CDR3 nucleotides are TGTGCCAGCAGCCAAGTTGTCAGGCCGGACACCGGGGAGCTGTTTTTT. Protein sequence: CASSQVVRPDTGELFF. The whole variable domain, remainder taken from reference TRBV14 and TRBJ2-2, is EAGVTQFPSHSVIEKGQTVTLRCDPISGHDNLYWYRRVMGKEIKFLLHFVKESKQDESGMPNNRFLAERTGGTYSTLKVQPAELEDSGVYFCASSQVVRPDTGELFFGEGSRLTVL.

The chain employs TRBV7-9 and TRBJ2-2; D is undetermined. V lost 3 bases and J lost 5, with 7 bases in between. Germline V gene sequence: CDR1 SEHNR, CDR2 FQNEAQ (reference sequence). CDR3 length: 13 residues. The CDR3 spells CASSLAWTGELFF. The DNA for the CDR3 is TGTGCCAGCAGCTTGGCTTGGACCGGGGAGCTGTTTTTT.

The chain recombines TRBV5-5 with TRBJ1-2; D not certain. V was clipped by 1 base and J by 4 bases, with 14 bases between them. From germline, CDR1 is SGHKS and CDR2 YYEKEE (reference sequence). CDR3 length: 15 residues. The CDR3 is CASSLSHGVSYGYTF. In DNA, the CDR3 is TGTGCCAGCAGCTTGAGTCACGGGGTTAGCTATGGCTACACCTTC.

The J gene is TRBJ1-2, the V gene TRBV5-6; D remains unclear. Germline values: CDR1 SGHDT, CDR2 YYEEEE. This CDR3 comprises 14 residues. Trimming removed 0 bases from V and 4 bases from J, with 10 bases in between. CDR3 protein: CASSLVIQPYGYTF. CDR3 nucleotide sequence: TGTGCCAGCAGCTTGGTGATACAGCCCTATGGCTACACCTTC.

The V call is TRBV9, the J call TRBJ1-6; 7 bases match TRBD1. Germline V gene data show CDR1 as SGDLS and CDR2 as YYNGEE. Trimming removed 3 bases from V and 9 bases from J; junction bases left unmatched: 6. The CDR3 runs to 14 residues. The CDR3 here is CASSGTGDSSPLHF. The CDR3 region has the DNA TGTGCCAGCAGCGGCACAGGGGATAGTTCACCCCTCCACTTT.

The V gene is TRBV3-1 (or the pseudogene TRBV3-2), the J gene TRBJ2-1; 8 bases are shared with TRBD2. Trimming cost V 2 bases and J 6 bases; bases outside gene matches: 3. Germline V gene lookup returns CDR1 LGHDT and CDR2 YNNKEL (reference sequence). CDR3 size: 14 residues. In DNA, the CDR3 is TGTGCCAGCAGCCAACCCGGGACTAGCAATGAGCAGTTCTTC. Translation gives CASSQPGTSNEQFF.

The chain has TRBV28 and TRBJ2-7, with D perhaps TRBD2 (6 bases). Germline loops: CDR1 MDHEN, CDR2 SYDVKM. The V end lost 3 bases, the J end lost 2 bases, and 14 bases lay between the germline ends. CDR3 length: 15 residues. The CDR3 protein is CASSLVAEIPYEQYF. The CDR3, as DNA: TGTGCCAGCAGTTTGGTAGCGGAAATACCCTACGAGCAGTACTTC. Filled out from reference TRBV28 and TRBJ2-7, the complete variable domain reads DVKVTQSSRYLVKRTGEKVFLECVQDMDHENMFWYRQDPGLGLRLIYFSYDVKMKEKGDIPEGYSVSREKKERFSLILESASTNQTSMYLCASSLVAEIPYEQYFGPGTRLTVT.

V gene TRBV18 combines with J gene TRBJ2-3, with 13 bases lining up with TRBD2. The junction had 4 bases not matched to a gene; V was cut back by 3 bases and J by 7 bases. The length of the CDR3 is 15 residues. Germline V gene lookup returns CDR1 KGHSH and CDR2 LQKENI. DNA for the CDR3: TGTGCCAGCTCACCTACGACTAGCGGGGGGCATACGCAGTATTTT. Translation gives CASSPTTSGGHTQYF. Complete variable domain (other parts from reference TRBV18 and TRBJ2-3): NAGVMQNPRHLVRRRGQEARLRCSPMKGHSHVYWYRQLPEEGLKFMVYLQKENIIDESGMPKERFSAEFPKEGPSILRIQQVVRGDSAAYFCASSPTTSGGHTQYFGPGTRLTVL.

The V gene is TRBV6-5, the J gene TRBJ1-4, with a possible D match to TRBD1 (6 bases). This CDR3 is 14 amino acids long. Trimming took off 6 bases at V and 1 base at J, with 9 bases between the two ends. CDR1 is MNHEY, CDR2 SVGAGI, per germline. CDR3 in amino acids: CASSSGETNEKLFF. CDR3 nucleotide sequence: TGTGCCAGCAGCTCAGGGGAAACTAATGAAAAACTGTTTTTT.

As regards this clone: The same CDR3 can be traced to other DNA sequences in this sample. The chain has TRBV27 and TRBJ1-3; D is perhaps TRBD1 (6 bases). The CDR3 consists of 14 residues. CDR1 is MNHEY and CDR2 is SMNVEV in the germline V gene (reference sequence). V lost 8 bases, J lost 3 bases, and 14 bases lay in between. This chain's CDR3 is CASSRGGVGNTIYF. CDR3 nucleotide sequence: TGTGCCAGCTCGAGGGGGGGAGTTGGAAACACCATATATTTT.

V is TRBV2 and J is TRBJ1-2, with 7 bases lining up with TRBD1. Germline V gene lookup returns CDR1 SNHLY and CDR2 FYNNEI. The CDR3 is 14 amino acids. V shed 8 bases, J shed 0 bases, and the junction held 6 bases outside the gene matches. CDR3 sequence: CASGTVSTNYGYTF. CDR3 in DNA: TGTGCCAGCGGGACAGTCTCTACTAACTATGGCTACACCTTC.

V and J are TRBV6-5 and TRBJ2-1; TRBD1 matches 8 bases. The CDR3 runs 15 residues. The trim removed 6 bases at V and 7 bases at J, leaving 11 bases unmatched. Germline V gene data show CDR1 as MNHEY and CDR2 as SVGAGI. CDR3 sequence: CASSPQGAGSNEQFF. The CDR3 nucleotides are TGTGCCAGCAGCCCCCAGGGGGCCGGATCAAATGAGCAGTTCTTC.